The 10 T cell receptor beta chains given below trace back to one sample, sequenced in a study of post-analysis software for immune sequencing data. Libraries were made from TCR beta cDNA, and they carried unique molecular identifiers. MiXCR was run by TCRdb on the PCR reads, yielding one entry per CDR3 protein. Of approximately 360,000 distinct CDR3 sequences in the sample, roughly 38% were seen once. Which antigens these TCRs recognize remains unknown. Notes on the study in general: Patients carried 4 or 5 TRBV segments more frequently than controls did, and TRBV5-6, TRBV5-1 and TRBV20-1 were among them.

Sequencing was performed on blood. The receptors originated from a girl aged 10-17 years with multiple sclerosis.

V is TRBV3-1 and J is TRBJ1-1, with 9 bases fitting TRBD1. J gave up 10 bases and V 4 bases, and 1 base lay outside the gene matches. This CDR3 comprises 11 residues. Germline CDR1 LGHDT, CDR2 YNNKEL (reference sequence). The CDR3 is CASSPDRGAFF. CDR3 DNA sequence: TGTGCCAGCAGCCCGGACAGGGGAGCTTTCTTT. The complete variable domain, with remaining parts taken from reference TRBV3-1 and TRBJ1-1, reads DTAVSQTPKYLVTQMGNDKSIKCEQNLGHDTMYWYKQDSKKFLKIMFSYNNKELIINETVPNRFSPKSPDKAHLNLHINSLELGDSAVYFCASSPDRGAFFGQGTRLTVV.

The chain links TRBV12-3 or TRBV12-4 to TRBJ1-5; tentatively, D is TRBD1 (6 bases). Trimming pared 5 bases from V and 7 bases from J, leaving 15 bases between. The CDR3 length is 14 residues. CDR3 coding DNA: TGTGCCAGCAGTGACCTAGGGGGTGGACAGCCCCAGCATTTT. This gives the protein CASSDLGGGQPQHF.

This clonotype was found many times. The chain has TRBV7-9 and TRBJ2-7; TRBD1 matches 7 bases. With 4 bases clipped from V and 0 bases from J, the junction kept 6 bases outside the gene matches. Germline-derived CDR1 and CDR2 are SEHNR and FQNEAQ (reference sequence). There are 15 residues in the CDR3. The CDR3 loop reads CASSSTTGTSYEQYF. The CDR3, as DNA: TGTGCCAGCAGCTCGACGACAGGGACCTCCTACGAGCAGTACTTC.

V usage is TRBV6-5 and J usage is TRBJ2-7; D might be TRBD1 or TRBD2, each matching 5 bases. Trimming took off 2 bases at V and 5 bases at J, with 16 bases between the two ends. CDR1 is MNHEY and CDR2 is SVGAGI in the germline V gene. The length of the CDR3 is 15 residues. Written as DNA, the CDR3 is TGTGCCAGCAGTTACGGGGCCGGTCGGGGAAACGAGCAGTACTTC. It encodes CASSYGAGRGNEQYF.

The V and J genes are TRBV4-1 and TRBJ1-5, with D unclear. Germline lookup yields CDR1 MGHRA and CDR2 YSYEKL. V was clipped by 0 bases and J by 6 bases, with 6 bases between them. The length of the CDR3 is 13 residues. The CDR3 bases are TGCGCCAGCAGCCAAGATCTCGGTCAGCCCCAGCATTTT. The encoded protein is CASSQDLGQPQHF.

The chain joins TRBV25-1 to TRBJ1-1, with D tentatively TRBD1 (5 bases). V lost 2 bases and J lost 1, with 11 bases in between. There are 15 residues in the CDR3. Germline CDR1 reads MGHDK; CDR2 reads SYGVNS. CDR3 region: CASSEMGRENTEAFF. CDR3 in DNA: TGTGCCAGCAGTGAAATGGGGCGCGAGAACACTGAAGCTTTCTTT.

A few counts support this clonotype. The chain is built from TRBV5-6 and TRBJ2-2, with a tentative D call TRBD2 (6 bases). The CDR3 runs 17 residues. The ends were cut back, 3 bases at V and 7 bases at J, with 22 bases in the middle. Germline lookup yields CDR1 SGHDT and CDR2 YYEEEE. CDR3 DNA sequence: TGTGCCAGCAGCTCGGGGCTACTGGGCGGGAATATCGGGGAGCTGTTTTTT. Protein: CASSSGLLGGNIGELFF.

This clonotype was found a few times. The chain couples TRBV5-1 to TRBJ2-1; D might be TRBD2 (5 bases). Germline CDR1 is SGHRS and CDR2 is YFSETQ. V shed 1 base and J shed 6 bases, with 8 bases lying between them. This CDR3 is built from 13 residues. CDR3 sequence (DNA): TGCGCCAGCAGCTTGTTCGGGGTCAATGAGCAGTTCTTC. Protein sequence: CASSLFGVNEQFF.

This sequence joins TRBV6-1 and TRBJ1-1, with 8 bases that match TRBD1. The CDR3 contains 14 residues. Looked up from germline, CDR1 is MNHNS and CDR2 is SASEGT. V gave up 6 bases and J gave up 6 bases; unmatched junction bases: 9. CDR3 region: CASRDRGPASEAFF. CDR3 DNA: TGTGCCAGCAGAGACAGGGGCCCCGCGTCTGAAGCTTTCTTT.

V usage is TRBV5-1 and J usage is TRBJ2-1, with 12 bases identical to TRBD2. The CDR3 runs 17 residues. V gave up 0 bases and J gave up 3 bases; unmatched junction bases: 4. Germline loops: CDR1 SGHRS, CDR2 YFSETQ. The CDR3 region is CASSLASSGGGYNEQFF. CDR3 bases: TGCGCCAGCAGCTTGGCCTCTAGCGGGGGGGGCTACAATGAGCAGTTCTTC.